This TCR beta chain stems from a study of Ad26.COV2.S vaccination and SARS-CoV-2 variants. Study as a whole: Once, or twice with 56 days between doses, Ad26.COV2.S was given intramuscularly.

Study-level points and caveats: Total responses of T cells may have been underestimated by the analyses of TCR breadth and depth.

As regards this clone: Its antigen is still unknown.

Treatment meaning: around 19 received Ad26.COV2.S at low or high dose, single or two shots; five or six received placebo; per-sample allocation not given. Day 63 after the first injection of vaccine or placebo was the sampling time. A Boston donor was an adult aged 18-55 years. Libraries were prepared by immunoSEQ multiplex PCR; TCRdb keeps only in-frame clonotypes and omits some of them. In the table there are about 680,000 clones, 70% to 90% of which are singletons. In germline, CDR1 is SGHDT, CDR2 YYEEEE. V shed 0 bases and J 3 bases; nucleotides not matched to a gene: 5. This CDR3 region has 16 residues.

The sequence was collected from a person between 18 and 60 years old who received the Ad26.COV2.S COVID-19 vaccine or a placebo. The chain uses TRBV5-6 and TRBJ2-7; the match to TRBD2 covers 11 bases. The source material was peripheral blood, sampled in a trial of Ad26.COV2.S vaccine versus placebo. DNA of the CDR3: TGTGCCAGCAGCTTGGGACTAGCGGGAACTAACTACGAGCAGTACTTC. It specifies CASSLGLAGTNYEQYF. Variable domain in full (rest from reference TRBV5-6 and TRBJ2-7): DAGVTQSPTHLIKTRGQQVTLRCSPKSGHDTVSWYQQALGQGPQFIFQYYEEEERQRGNFPDRFSGHQFPNYSSELNVNALLLGDSALYLCASSLGLAGTNYEQYFGPGTRLTVT.